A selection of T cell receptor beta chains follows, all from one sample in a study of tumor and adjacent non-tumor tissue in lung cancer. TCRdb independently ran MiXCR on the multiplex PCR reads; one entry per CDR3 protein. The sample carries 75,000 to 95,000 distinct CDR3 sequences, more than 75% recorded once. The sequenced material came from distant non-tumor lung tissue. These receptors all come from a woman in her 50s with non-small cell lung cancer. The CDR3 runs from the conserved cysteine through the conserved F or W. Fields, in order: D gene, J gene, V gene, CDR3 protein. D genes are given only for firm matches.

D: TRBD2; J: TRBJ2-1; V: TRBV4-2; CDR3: CANSQEAGDPYNEQFF
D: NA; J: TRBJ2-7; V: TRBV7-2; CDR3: CASSLNGGHSEQHF
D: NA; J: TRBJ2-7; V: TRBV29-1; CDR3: CSVEWWLAREQYF
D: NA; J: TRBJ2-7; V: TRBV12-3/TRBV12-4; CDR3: CASTPSSEGRYEEYF
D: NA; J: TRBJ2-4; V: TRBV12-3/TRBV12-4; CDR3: CVSRPPALGNIQYF
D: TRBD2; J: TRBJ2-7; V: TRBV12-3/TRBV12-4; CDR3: CTTSRSWGGSYEQYF
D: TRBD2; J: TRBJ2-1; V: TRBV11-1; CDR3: CASNLATSGSHEQFF
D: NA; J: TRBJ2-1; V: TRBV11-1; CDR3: CANSLAANGSHELFF
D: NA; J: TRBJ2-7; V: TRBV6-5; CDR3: CASSPPRGDQYF
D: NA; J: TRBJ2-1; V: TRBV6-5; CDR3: CASSYGLARYNEQFF
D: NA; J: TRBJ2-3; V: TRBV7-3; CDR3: CASSPRPLVVGTDTQYF
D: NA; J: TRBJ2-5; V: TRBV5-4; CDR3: CASSSMGTQYF
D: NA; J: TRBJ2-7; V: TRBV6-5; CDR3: CASSLNPAEIYEQYF
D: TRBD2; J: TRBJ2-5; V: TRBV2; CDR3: CASTPLRGVETQYF
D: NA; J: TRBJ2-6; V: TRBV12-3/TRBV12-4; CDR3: CAIPRVTAVNVLTF
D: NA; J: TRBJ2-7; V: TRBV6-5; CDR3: CASSHRDGSDEQYF
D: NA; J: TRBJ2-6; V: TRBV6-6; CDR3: CTSFAPGLSSGTNVLTF
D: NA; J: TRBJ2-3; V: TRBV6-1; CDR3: CASSGTEGRGTQYF
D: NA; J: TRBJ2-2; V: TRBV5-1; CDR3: CAISSQVTTGELFF
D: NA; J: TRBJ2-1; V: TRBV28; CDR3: CASSLIVSYNKKFF
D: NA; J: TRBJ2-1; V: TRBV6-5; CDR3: CASNYLREQFF
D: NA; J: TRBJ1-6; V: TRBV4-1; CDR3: CTSSHGSGDSPLHF
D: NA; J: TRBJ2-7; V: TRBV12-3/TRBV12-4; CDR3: CASSSLNFTYEQYF
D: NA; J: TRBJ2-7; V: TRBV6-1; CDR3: CANTGGYYEQYF
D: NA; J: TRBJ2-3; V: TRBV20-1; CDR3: CSARAFVGGPSDTQYF
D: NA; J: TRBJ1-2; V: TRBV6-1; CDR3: CAGSGKGFDYGYTF
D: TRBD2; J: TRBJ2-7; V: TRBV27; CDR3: CANSWLAGTEQYF
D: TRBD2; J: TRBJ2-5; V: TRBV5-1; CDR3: CAISWGLAGGLETQYF
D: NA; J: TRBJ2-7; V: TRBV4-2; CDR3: CTSSQETTSPSSYEQYF
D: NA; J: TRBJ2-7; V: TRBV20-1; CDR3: CSAREVPADYEQYF
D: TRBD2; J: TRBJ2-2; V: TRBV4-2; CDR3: CACSFSGTRNIGELFF
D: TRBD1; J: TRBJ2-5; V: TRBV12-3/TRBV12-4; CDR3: CASSPGTGIEIQYF
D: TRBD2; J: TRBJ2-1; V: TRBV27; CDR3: CASSPTWEGAHPSYNEQFF
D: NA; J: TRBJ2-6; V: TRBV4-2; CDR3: CASCQEGGSGANALTF
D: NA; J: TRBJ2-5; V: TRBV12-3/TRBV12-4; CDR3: CAISWGQGGEAQYF
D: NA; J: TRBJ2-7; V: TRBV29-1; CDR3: CSVGETWSSYEQYF
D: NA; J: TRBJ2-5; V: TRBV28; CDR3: CASSFRSVETQYF
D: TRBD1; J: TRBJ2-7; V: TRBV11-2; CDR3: CASSLSRGKQYF
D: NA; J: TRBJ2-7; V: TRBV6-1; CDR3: CASSEGQGYEQCF
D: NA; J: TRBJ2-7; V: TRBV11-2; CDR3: CACSLTDTAYMQYF
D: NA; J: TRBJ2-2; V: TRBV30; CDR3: CAWSARELFF
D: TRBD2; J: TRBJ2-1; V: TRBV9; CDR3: CASSVVPTSDNEQFF
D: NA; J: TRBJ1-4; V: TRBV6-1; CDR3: CVSSEIPEKLFF
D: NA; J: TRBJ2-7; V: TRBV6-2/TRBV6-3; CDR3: CASSSRSYEQYF
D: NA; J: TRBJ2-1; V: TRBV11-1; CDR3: CARSPTPSTGHEQFF
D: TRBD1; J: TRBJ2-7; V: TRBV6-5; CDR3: CVSSYYNRGFYEQYF
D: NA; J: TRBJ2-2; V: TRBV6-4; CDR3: CASSITSAGELFF
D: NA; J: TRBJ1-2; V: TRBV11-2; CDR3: CASSSRREGGYGYTF
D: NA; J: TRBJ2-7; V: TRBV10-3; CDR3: CAITGDPRGEQYF
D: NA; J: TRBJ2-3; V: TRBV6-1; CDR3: CPSTPGPQSGTQYF
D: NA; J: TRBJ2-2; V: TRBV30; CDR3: CAWARGNPGELFF
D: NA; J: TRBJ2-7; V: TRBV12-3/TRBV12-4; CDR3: CASSPYDGSFYEQYF
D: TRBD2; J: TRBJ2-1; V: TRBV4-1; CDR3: CASSQGLAGVDEQFF
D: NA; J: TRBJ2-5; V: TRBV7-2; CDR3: CASSLSTGKETQYF